This T cell receptor (beta chain) was retrieved from a study of T cell changes during pregnancy in multiple sclerosis. The CDR3 has 14 residues. V was trimmed by 3 bases and J by 2 bases, leaving 10 bases between them. Germline CDR1 and CDR2: ENHRY and SYGVKD. TCRdb keeps only in-frame clones here, not all; method: immunoSEQ multiplex PCR. The sample yields 55,000 to 65,000 clones, roughly 95% seen once. This sequence was found in a female donor with multiple sclerosis, enrolled in a pregnancy study. The specimen comprised CD4+ T cells from peripheral blood mononuclear cells, sampled before pregnancy. V and J are TRBV10-3 and TRBJ1-2; a possible D gene is TRBD1 (6 bases). CDR3 sequence reads: CAISDGTSNYGYTF. The CDR3 DNA follows: TGTGCCATCAGTGATGGGACATCCAACTATGGCTACACCTTC.